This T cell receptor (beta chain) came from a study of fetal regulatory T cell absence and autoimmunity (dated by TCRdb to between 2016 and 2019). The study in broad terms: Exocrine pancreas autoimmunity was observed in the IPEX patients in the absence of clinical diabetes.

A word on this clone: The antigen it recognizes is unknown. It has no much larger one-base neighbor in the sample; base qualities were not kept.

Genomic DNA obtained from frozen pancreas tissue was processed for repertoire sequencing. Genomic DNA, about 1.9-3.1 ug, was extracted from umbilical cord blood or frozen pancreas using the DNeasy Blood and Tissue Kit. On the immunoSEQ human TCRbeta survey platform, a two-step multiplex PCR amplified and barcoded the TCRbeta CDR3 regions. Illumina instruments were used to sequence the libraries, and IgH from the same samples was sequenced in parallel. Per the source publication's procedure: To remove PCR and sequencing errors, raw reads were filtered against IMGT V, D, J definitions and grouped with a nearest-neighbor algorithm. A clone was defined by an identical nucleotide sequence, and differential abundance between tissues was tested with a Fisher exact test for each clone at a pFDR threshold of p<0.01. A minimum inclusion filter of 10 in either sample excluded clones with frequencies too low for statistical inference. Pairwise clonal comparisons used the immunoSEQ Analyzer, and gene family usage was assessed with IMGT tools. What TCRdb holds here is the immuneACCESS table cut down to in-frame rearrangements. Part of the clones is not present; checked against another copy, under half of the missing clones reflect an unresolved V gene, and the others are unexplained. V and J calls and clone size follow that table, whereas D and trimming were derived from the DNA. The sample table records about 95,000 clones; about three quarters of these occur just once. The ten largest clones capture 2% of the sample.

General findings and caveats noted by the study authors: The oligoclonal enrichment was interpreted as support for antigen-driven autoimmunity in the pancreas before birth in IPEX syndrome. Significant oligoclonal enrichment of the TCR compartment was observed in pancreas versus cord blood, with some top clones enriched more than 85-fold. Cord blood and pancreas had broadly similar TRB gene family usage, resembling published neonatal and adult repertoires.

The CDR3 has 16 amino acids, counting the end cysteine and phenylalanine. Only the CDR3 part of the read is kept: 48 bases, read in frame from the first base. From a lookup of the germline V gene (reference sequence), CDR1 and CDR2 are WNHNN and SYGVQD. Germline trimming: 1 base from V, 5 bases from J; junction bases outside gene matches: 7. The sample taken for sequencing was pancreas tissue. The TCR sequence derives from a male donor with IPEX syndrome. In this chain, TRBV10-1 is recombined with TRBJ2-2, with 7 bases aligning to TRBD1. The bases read TGCGCCAGCAGTGAGTTCCGACAGGGAAGAACCGGGGAGCTGTTTTTT. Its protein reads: CASSEFRQGRTGELFF.